This T cell receptor beta chain was obtained from a study of neurological immune-mediated disorders. V dropped 1 base and J dropped 7 bases, with 14 bases sitting between them. CDR3 length: 14 residues. Germline V lookup: CDR1 SGHTA, CDR2 FQGNSA. This clonotype showed up many times. Stored at -80 C, 2 million PBMCs were the source of the unsorted libraries. The output of every sequencing run, over 160 million TCR-beta sequences, came from 15-18 subjects. TCRdb itself ran the 5' RACE reads through MiXCR, one entry per CDR3 protein. The table has tens of thousands of distinct CDR3 sequences, roughly an eighth seen once.

The chain combines TRBV7-2 with TRBJ2-7, with D perhaps matching TRBD2 (7 bases). This receptor was taken from a woman aged 45-65 years with HTLV-1-associated myelopathy (HAM/TSP). Sequencing was carried out using PBMCs. CDR3 loop: CASSLGGGAREQYF. The CDR3 DNA reads as TGTGCCAGCAGCTTAGGTGGGGGGGCGCGGGAGCAGTACTTC.